This T cell receptor beta chain was obtained from a study of cytotoxic CD8 clonotypes in ibrutinib-treated CLL. The wider study: Each sample contained, on average, about 250,000 productive templates and roughly 96,000 productive rearrangements.

The method was immunoSEQ multiplex PCR; TCRdb's version includes in-frame clones alone and lacks a portion of them. The data contain some 140,000 clones, roughly 90% of them singletons. V lost 6 bases and J lost 5, with 9 bases in between. The V gene's germline CDR1 is MDHEN and CDR2 SYDVKM. This CDR3 is 12 amino acids long. The receptor's source is a human donor with chronic lymphocytic leukemia. The chain couples TRBV28 to TRBJ2-3, with D hard to call. The material sequenced was PBMCs, taken after 12 months of ibrutinib treatment. This chain's CDR3 is CASRTDVDTQYF. CDR3 DNA sequence: TGTGCCAGCAGGACGGACGTAGATACGCAGTATTTT.